This TCR beta chain was obtained from a study of T cell responses to AZD1222 COVID-19 vaccine. Repertoires were generated with immunoSEQ multiplex PCR, while TCRdb's copy carries only in-frame clones and drops some. The table has some 96,000 clones, approximately 91% seen once. V lost 2 bases, J lost 1 base, and 13 bases lay in between. Germline V lookup: CDR1 SQVTM, CDR2 ANQGSEA. The CDR3 runs 15 residues. In regard to this clone: Its specificity is not known.

Points from the study as a whole: Females outnumbered males among donors, who were mostly white British; clonal diversity was possibly underestimated. Spike was spanned by vaccine-associated CD4 TCRs, which were dominant at 160-218 and 743-854. Just 5 to 7 AZD1222 recipients were seropositive at baseline.

Analyses pooled second doses at about 4 or about 12 weeks. The origin of this receptor is an adult who received the AZD1222 COVID-19 vaccine. The J gene is TRBJ2-3, the V gene TRBV29-1; D might be TRBD1 or TRBD2, each matching 6 bases. Sequences were derived from peripheral blood, sampled 28 days after the second AZD1222 dose. The CDR3 sequence: CSVEPQRGGTDTQYF. CDR3 sequence (DNA): TGCAGCGTTGAACCACAGAGGGGGGGCACAGATACGCAGTATTTT.